Listed here are 31 T cell receptor beta chains from one sample, sequenced in a study of tumor-infiltrating lymphocytes in oesophageal squamous cell carcinoma. TCRdb recomputed calls from the PCR reads with MiXCR, one row per CDR3 protein. This table has about 21,000 distinct CDR3 sequences, more than 30% appearing once. Sequenced sample: esophageal tumor tissue. The receptors derive from a male donor with esophageal squamous cell carcinoma.

This clonotype turned up a few times. The chain recombines TRBV6-6 with TRBJ2-3; 12 bases fit TRBD2. The junction had 4 bases not matched to a gene; V was cut back by 5 bases and J by 1 base. CDR1 is MNHNY, CDR2 SVGAGI, per germline (reference sequence). This CDR3 spans 16 amino acids. CDR3 coding DNA: TGTGCCAGCAGTCCCCGACTAGCGGGAGGCACAGATACGCAGTATTTT. Translation: CASSPRLAGGTDTQYF.

This clonotype was seen a few times. A much larger clone sits a single nucleotide away, making a read error possible. This chain joins TRBV7-3 and TRBJ2-1; 9 bases fit TRBD1. V lost 1 base to trimming and J lost 10 bases; unmatched junction nucleotides: 8. This CDR3 spans 15 amino acids. CDR1 is SGHTA, CDR2 FQGTGA, per germline. CDR3 sequence: CASSLNWGQGNEQFF. DNA of the CDR3: TGTGCCAGCAGCTTAAACTGGGGACAGGGAAACGAGCAGTTCTTC.

In the case of this clonotype: A read error is possible here, since a much larger clone lies one base away. This sequence joins TRBV18 and TRBJ2-3; D might be TRBD1 (6 bases). Germline values: CDR1 KGHSH, CDR2 LQKENI. Trimming left V 3 bases short and J 14 bases short, with 18 bases between. CDR3 size: 13 residues. The CDR3 DNA reads as TGTGCCAGCTCACCCACAGGGACCGGGGAGCTGTATTTT. It yields the protein CASSPTGTGELYF. The full variable domain, its missing parts supplied by reference TRBV18 and TRBJ2-3, is NAGVMQNPRHLVRRRGQEARLRCSPMKGHSHVYWYRQLPEEGLKFMVYLQKENIIDESGMPKERFSAEFPKEGPSILRIQQVVRGDSAAYFCASSPTGTGELYFGPGTRLTVL.

The chain uses TRBV7-2 and TRBJ2-1; 13 bases are a match to TRBD2. Trimming cost V 5 bases and J 1 base; bases outside gene matches: 2. CDR3 size: 16 residues. The germline CDR1 and CDR2 sequences are SGHTA and FQGNSA. As DNA, the CDR3 is TGTGCCAGCAGCCCGACTAGCGGGAGGTCCTACAATGAGCAGTTCTTC. Translated: CASSPTSGRSYNEQFF.

This clonotype was seen ten or more times. The V gene is TRBV6-1, the J gene TRBJ1-6; tentative D call: TRBD1 (5 bases). Germline assignment: CDR1 MNHNS and CDR2 SASEGT. With 6 bases removed from V and 10 bases from J, the gap between germline ends came to 10 bases. The CDR3 runs to 12 residues. The CDR3 protein is CASRDMGSPLHF. CDR3 coding DNA: TGTGCCAGCAGGGACATGGGATCACCCCTCCACTTT.

This clonotype was picked up many times. The V and J genes are TRBV5-1 and TRBJ2-2, with 7 bases identical to TRBD1. Germline V lookup: CDR1 SGHRS, CDR2 YFSETQ. Trimming took 4 bases from V and 4 from J; bases not matched to a gene: 4. The CDR3 sequence is 14 residues long. CDR3 in DNA: TGCGCCAGCAGCGTGACAGGGCTCACCGGGGAGCTGTTTTTT. Amino acids: CASSVTGLTGELFF.

The chain joins TRBV27 to TRBJ2-1, with 9 nucleotides matching TRBD1. The DNA end is more similar to TRBJ2-5, so the J call may be wrong. The CDR3 runs 12 residues. Per the germline V gene, CDR1 is MNHEY and CDR2 is SMNVEV (reference sequence). CDR3 in amino acids: CASGQGWGTQYF. Written as DNA, the CDR3 is TGTGCCAGCGGACAGGGGTGGGGGACCCAGTACTTC.

This clonotype turned up a few times. The rearrangement uses TRBV20-1 and TRBJ1-2; no clear D. Trimming cost V 1 base and J 5 bases, with 11 bases left between them. This CDR3 spans 13 amino acids. From germline, CDR1 is DFQATT and CDR2 SNEGSKA (reference sequence). The CDR3 region is CSARGRTEYGYTF. The DNA of the CDR3 is TGCAGTGCTAGAGGCAGGACGGAGTATGGCTACACCTTC.

This clonotype showed up many times. The genes are TRBV2 and TRBJ2-6, with 10 bases lining up with TRBD1. CDR1 and CDR2 (germline): SNHLY, FYNNEI. The CDR3 totals 18 residues. V shed 6 bases and J 0 bases; nucleotides not matched to a gene: 8. CDR3 amino acids: CASRGGQGQSSGANVLTF. CDR3 DNA: TGTGCCAGCAGGGGGGGACAGGGGCAAAGCTCTGGGGCCAACGTCCTGACTTTC.

The table lists this clonotype with many counts. The chain combines TRBV10-3 with TRBJ2-1, with D possibly TRBD2 on 6 matching bases. Germline V CDR1 and CDR2: ENHRY, SYGVKD. The length of the CDR3 is 14 residues. V was shortened by 10 bases and J by 1 base, with 14 bases between the two germline ends. The chain's CDR3 is CATQTSRSYNEQFF. In nucleotides, the CDR3 is TGTGCCACCCAGACTAGTCGTTCCTACAATGAGCAGTTCTTC.

This clonotype was seen ten or more times. The chain joins TRBV7-2 to TRBJ2-5; 10 bases are shared with TRBD1. The CDR3 is 15 residues long. The ends lost 5 bases at V and 5 bases at J; junction bases unmatched: 8. Germline values: CDR1 SGHTA, CDR2 FQGNSA. The chain's CDR3 is CASSAAGQGWETQYF. The DNA of the CDR3 is TGTGCCAGCAGCGCCGCGGGACAGGGGTGGGAGACCCAGTACTTC.

About this clonotype itself: The CDR3 carries no conserved terminal phenylalanine or tryptophan, so it likely arises from a read error. The DNA is omitted, as the CDR3 cannot be located on it reliably, and the CDR3 follows TCRdb's listing. The rearrangement uses TRBV10-3 and TRBJ1-3; the DNA was not compared with TRBD1, the D call given in the table. Germline CDR1 ENHRY, CDR2 SYGVKD. The CDR3 has 9 amino acids, counting both end residues. CDR3 protein: CAISTRSGA.

This clonotype was seen a handful of times. This chain connects TRBV7-3 to TRBJ2-1, with TRBD2 matching over 11 bases. The J call could be wrong; TRBJ2-2 is a better fit for the DNA end. From germline, CDR1 is SGHTA and CDR2 FQGTGA. The CDR3 consists of 16 residues. Here the CDR3 reads CASSLFSGGAAGELFF. The CDR3 DNA follows: TGTGCCAGCAGCTTATTTAGCGGGGGGGCCGCCGGGGAGCTGTTTTTT.

This clonotype is a singleton in its sample. The chain links TRBV7-3 to TRBJ2-7, with 9 positions matching TRBD2. The DNA end is more similar to TRBJ2-5, so the J call may be wrong. Germline V CDR1 and CDR2: SGHTA, FQGTGA. The CDR3 totals 16 residues. The DNA for the CDR3 is TGTGCCAGCAACAAAGGACTAGCGTTTGGGGGGGGGACCCAGTACTTC. Protein: CASNKGLAFGGGTQYF.

V gene TRBV28 combines with J gene TRBJ2-1; tentative D call: TRBD1 (5 bases). V was clipped by 10 bases and J by 1 base, with 14 bases between them. Germline assignment: CDR1 MDHEN and CDR2 SYDVKM. This CDR3 region has 14 residues. The DNA of the CDR3 is TGTGCCACCACACTGGGGCCATCCTACAATGAGCAGTTCTTC. It yields the protein CATTLGPSYNEQFF. The full variable domain, with the rest looked up from reference TRBV28 and TRBJ2-1, is DVKVTQSSRYLVKRTGEKVFLECVQDMDHENMFWYRQDPGLGLRLIYFSYDVKMKEKGDIPEGYSVSREKKERFSLILESASTNQTSMYLCATTLGPSYNEQFFGPGTRLTVL.

This clonotype has at least ten counts. V is TRBV12-3 or TRBV12-4 and J is TRBJ2-2; possible D gene TRBD1, 5 bases. This CDR3 is 15 amino acids long. Trimming removed 5 bases from V and 7 bases from J, with 17 bases in between. The CDR3 loop is CASSPPTVLDGELFF. The CDR3 DNA reads TGTGCCAGCAGTCCCCCGACAGTCCTGGACGGGGAGCTGTTTTTT.

As concerns this clonotype: This could be a read error, since a much larger clone is one nucleotide away. The J gene is TRBJ2-7, the V gene TRBV10-2, with D hard to call. The ends were cut back, 7 bases at V and 7 bases at J, with 11 bases in the middle. The germline CDR1 and CDR2 sequences are WSHSY and SAAADI. The CDR3 is 11 residues long. CDR3 nucleotide sequence: TGCGCCAGCACGGATAACAATGAGCAGTACTTC. It is translated as CASTDNNEQYF.

This clonotype was observed many times. This rearrangement joins TRBV6-6 to TRBJ2-5; D possibly corresponds to TRBD2 (5 bases). Trimming left V 2 bases short and J 11 bases short, with 21 bases between. Germline CDR1 and CDR2: MNHNY and SVGAGI (reference sequence). The CDR3 runs 15 residues. The CDR3 region has the DNA TGTGCCAGCAGTTACAGAGGACTCCCATACAATGAGCAGTACTTC. Translation gives CASSYRGLPYNEQYF.

Comments on this clonotype: This is likely a read error, given that the CDR3 carries no conserved phenylalanine or tryptophan at its end. The DNA is omitted, as the CDR3 cannot be located on it reliably, and the CDR3 follows TCRdb's listing. This rearrangement joins TRBV7-8 to TRBJ1-1; TRBD1 is the table's D call and was not checked against the DNA. Germline V gene lookup returns CDR1 SGHVS and CDR2 FQNEAQ. Inclusive of both ends, the CDR3 amounts to 8 amino acids. This CDR3 is CASSPPGQ.

The V gene is TRBV7-2, the J gene TRBJ2-7; 16 positions agree with TRBD2. J gave up 4 bases and V 4 bases, and 10 bases lay outside the gene matches. In germline, CDR1 is SGHTA, CDR2 FQGNSA. This CDR3 has 18 residues. CDR3 DNA: TGTGCCAGCAGCTCCGCAGGGGGACTAGCGGGAGGGAGGTACGAGCAGTACTTC. This sequence encodes CASSSAGGLAGGRYEQYF.

The table lists this clonotype with a few counts. The chain has TRBV5-1 and TRBJ2-5, with 12 bases matching TRBD2. Germline CDR1 reads SGHRS; CDR2 reads YFSETQ. There are 17 residues in the CDR3. V was clipped by 4 bases and J by 5 bases; unmatched bases: 12. CDR3 in amino acids: CASSRTLAGGPGETQYF. For the CDR3, the DNA is TGCGCCAGCAGCCGAACTCTAGCGGGAGGGCCAGGGGAGACCCAGTACTTC.

This clonotype appeared many times. The chain uses TRBV10-3 and TRBJ2-1; TRBD2 matches 9 bases. J gave up 7 bases and V 5 bases, and 15 bases lay outside the gene matches. The CDR3 runs to 17 residues. Germline V gives CDR1 ENHRY, CDR2 SYGVKD. The CDR3 sequence: CAISTRSGAGGGNEQFF. CDR3 nucleotide sequence: TGTGCCATCAGTACCCGGTCAGGGGCGGGAGGGGGAAATGAGCAGTTCTTC.

CDR3 bases: TGTGCCAGCAGCTTCCCGACTTTC. Translation gives CASSFPTF. This chain connects TRBV7-2 to TRBJ2-6; D unresolved. The ends were cut back, 3 bases at V and 18 bases at J, with 3 bases in the middle. In germline, CDR1 is SGHTA, CDR2 FQGNSA. The CDR3 length is 8 residues.

V usage is TRBV18 and J usage is TRBJ1-2; 7 bases are shared with TRBD1. There are 16 residues in the CDR3. Germline V gene lookup returns CDR1 KGHSH and CDR2 LQKENI. The J segment lost 1 base and the V segment lost 5 bases, leaving 10 bases of the junction unmatched. CDR3 DNA: TGTGCCAGCTCAGTACCCGGACAGGAGGGTAACTATGGCTACACCTTC. It encodes CASSVPGQEGNYGYTF.

The chain employs TRBV24-1 and TRBJ2-4; 12 positions agree with TRBD2. The J call may be mistaken, given a closer DNA end match to TRBJ2-5. CDR1 and CDR2 (germline): KGHDR, SFDVKD. This CDR3 has 16 amino acids. The CDR3 sequence is CATSAASGREKETQYF. CDR3 nucleotide sequence: TGTGCCACCAGTGCGGCTAGCGGGAGGGAAAAGGAGACCCAGTACTTC.

Concerning this clonotype itself: At one end, the junction sequence differs from germline, possibly due to a read error. This chain connects TRBV5-3 to TRBJ2-6; D not resolved. TRBV5-3 has ORF status, its function being uncertain. There are 9 residues in the CDR3. The CDR3 region has the DNA TGTGCCAGCAGCTTGGACGGGACTTTC. Amino acids: CASSLDGTF.

This clonotype occurred many times. The V and J genes are TRBV10-1 and TRBJ2-2, with D hard to call. V lost 1 base to trimming and J lost 2 bases, with 8 bases between them. This CDR3 is built from 15 residues. Germline CDR1 and CDR2: WNHNN and SYGVQD (reference sequence). This CDR3 is CASSEYQLNTGELFF. Written as DNA, the CDR3 is TGCGCCAGCAGTGAGTACCAACTAAACACCGGGGAGCTGTTTTTT.

In regard to this clonotype: The CDR3 carries no conserved terminal phenylalanine or tryptophan, so it likely arises from a read error. Because the CDR3's place on the DNA is in doubt, the DNA is left out and the CDR3 is given as listed by TCRdb. The chain recombines TRBV7-4 with TRBJ2-3; the DNA was not used to check the table's D call, TRBD1. Germline CDR1 and CDR2: SGHVT and SQSDAQ. The CDR3 numbers 16 amino acids, ends counted. The CDR3 loop is CASSLGTEIHPTTLGM.

This chain uses TRBV7-2 with TRBJ2-7, with 12 bases matching TRBD2. The CDR3 runs 15 residues. Per the germline V gene, CDR1 is SGHTA and CDR2 is FQGNSA. V lost 0 bases, J lost 4 bases, and 1 base stayed unmatched. The chain's CDR3 is CASSLAGTSGYEQYF. DNA for the CDR3: TGTGCCAGCAGCTTAGCTGGGACTAGCGGGTACGAGCAGTACTTC.

This clonotype was counted only a few times. A read error may explain this, as a much larger clone is one base away. The CDR3 DNA reads as TGTGCCAGCAGGCTAGACAGGGCTCGGAATGAGCAGTACTTC. Its protein product is CASRLDRARNEQYF. The V gene is TRBV6-1, the J gene TRBJ2-7, with TRBD1 matching 7 bases. V lost 6 bases, J lost 7 bases, and 12 bases stayed unmatched. CDR3 length: 14 amino acids. CDR1 is MNHNS, CDR2 SASEGT, per germline.

CDR3 DNA: TGTGCCAACACTCAGGGCTCTGGAAACACCATATATTTT. Its translation: CANTQGSGNTIYF. The chain couples TRBV12-3 or TRBV12-4 to TRBJ1-3, with D maybe TRBD1 (5 bases). The germline V and J ends were trimmed by 10 bases and 0 bases, with 10 bases remaining between them. The CDR3 sequence is 13 residues long.